The rows below give T cell receptor beta chains drawn from one sample of a study of vaccination effects on CD4 cells after COVID-19. Their specific antigens are unknown. Generated by immunoSEQ multiplex PCR, the TCRdb table keeps only in-frame clones and is missing some. The sample holds about 46,000 clones; roughly 74% are singletons and the top ten take about 9%. The sequenced sample was CD4+ T cells from PBMCs cultured without peptide, obtained before COVID-19 vaccination. These receptors were collected from a human donor who had a prior SARS-CoV-2 infection. CDR3s include the opening cysteine and the closing phenylalanine or tryptophan. A D gene is named only where the DNA matches it firmly. The size of a clone is reported for some rows only, either as once, few or many, or as a class for expanded clones.

CDR3 length | J gene | D gene | V gene | clone size | CDR3 protein | CDR3 DNA
14 | TRBJ2-7 | - | TRBV7-8 | once | CASSLAGPSYEQYF | TGTGCCAGCAGCTTAGCGGGGCCCTCCTACGAGCAGTACTTC
16 | TRBJ1-1 | - | TRBV6-1 | - | CASSEALLGGGTEAFF | TGTGCCAGCAGTGAAGCCCTCCTGGGGGGTGGCACTGAAGCTTTCTTT
17 | TRBJ2-2 | TRBD1 | TRBV23-1 | - | CASSQLVDRGNTGELFF | TGCGCCAGCAGTCAATTGGTGGACAGGGGGAACACCGGGGAGCTGTTTTTT
13 | TRBJ2-5 | - | TRBV5-1 | once | CASSFGSQETQYF | TGCGCCAGCAGCTTTGGGTCTCAAGAGACCCAGTACTTC
12 | TRBJ2-1 | - | TRBV30 | once | CAWSRGGAVKFF | TGTGCCTGGAGTCGTGGTGGGGCGGTCAAGTTCTTC
15 | TRBJ1-1 | - | TRBV27 | - | CASSLRPLGHTEAFF | TGTGCCAGCAGTTTACGCCCCTTAGGGCACACTGAAGCTTTCTTT
15 | TRBJ1-4 | TRBD1 | TRBV4-1 | - | CASSQEGTGDEKLFF | TGCGCCAGCAGCCAAGAAGGGACAGGGGATGAAAAACTGTTTTTT
15 | TRBJ2-2 | - | TRBV5-6 | once | CASSLAAIDTGELFF | TGTGCCAGCAGCTTGGCGGCGATCGACACCGGGGAGCTGTTTTTT
15 | TRBJ1-6 | TRBD1 | TRBV2 | - | CASSATDQGVSPLHF | TGTGCCAGCAGTGCGACGGACCAGGGGGTTTCACCCCTCCACTTT
15 | TRBJ2-5 | TRBD2 | TRBV4-3 | - | CASSQDSAGGETQYF | TGCGCCAGCAGCCAAGATTCGGCGGGAGGGGAGACCCAGTACTTC
15 | TRBJ2-3 | - | TRBV4-3 | - | CASSQEGRSTDTQYF | TGCGCCAGCAGCCAAGAGGGACGAAGCACAGATACGCAGTATTTT
14 | TRBJ2-7 | - | TRBV6-5 | - | CASSYGDNLYEQYF | TGTGCCAGCAGTTACGGGGACAACCTCTACGAGCAGTACTTC
10 | TRBJ2-5 | - | TRBV20-1 | - | CSAGQETQYF | TGCAGTGCTGGCCAAGAGACCCAGTACTTC
15 | TRBJ1-5 | - | TRBV3-1/TRBV3-2 | - | CASSLGRRTNQPQHF | TGTGCCAGCAGCCTCGGTAGGCGGACTAATCAGCCCCAGCATTTT
11 | TRBJ2-5 | - | TRBV3-1/TRBV3-2 | - | CASSQVETQYF | TGTGCCAGCAGCCAAGTCGAGACCCAGTACTTC
16 | TRBJ1-2 | - | TRBV7-2 | - | CASSLMPRGANYGYTF | TGTGCCAGCAGCTTAATGCCGCGGGGAGCTAACTATGGCTACACCTTC
17 | TRBJ2-7 | TRBD2 | TRBV11-2 | - | CASSPGLAGGPGDEQYF | TGTGCCAGCAGCCCAGGACTAGCGGGAGGGCCGGGCGACGAGCAGTACTTC
14 | TRBJ1-1 | TRBD1 | TRBV30 | few | CAWSRTGGTTEAFF | TGTGCCTGGAGTAGGACAGGGGGAACCACTGAAGCTTTCTTT
16 | TRBJ2-3 | - | TRBV19 | - | CASSTWTAKGTDTQYF | TGTGCCAGTAGTACATGGACAGCCAAGGGCACAGATACGCAGTATTTT
14 | TRBJ2-2 | - | TRBV2 | - | CASSDTQITGELFF | TGTGCCAGCAGTGACACACAAATCACCGGGGAGCTGTTTTTT
15 | TRBJ2-1 | TRBD2 | TRBV18 | - | CASSPLAGVSNEQFF | TGTGCCAGCTCACCTCTAGCGGGAGTATCCAATGAGCAGTTCTTC
16 | TRBJ2-3 | TRBD2 | TRBV3-1/TRBV3-2 | - | CASSQLAGGNTDTQYF | TGTGCCAGCAGCCAACTAGCGGGGGGGAACACAGATACGCAGTATTTT
15 | TRBJ1-6 | - | TRBV19 | - | CASSIQTGRGSPLHF | TGTGCCAGTAGTATACAGACAGGTAGAGGTTCACCCCTCCACTTT
13 | TRBJ2-5 | TRBD2 | TRBV7-9 | few | CASSFGGGETQYF | TGTGCCAGCAGCTTTGGGGGGGGAGAGACCCAGTACTTC
15 | TRBJ2-2 | - | TRBV10-3 | - | CAISVGTQNTGELFF | TGTGCCATCAGTGTTGGGACTCAGAACACCGGGGAGCTGTTTTTT
15 | TRBJ1-1 | TRBD1 | TRBV7-6 | once | CASSLAGGPDTEAFF | TGTGCCAGCAGCTTAGCAGGGGGCCCCGACACTGAAGCTTTCTTT
15 | TRBJ2-4 | - | TRBV6-7 | - | CASSGGDLAKNIQYF | TGTGCCAGCAGTGGGGGCGATCTAGCCAAAAACATTCAGTACTTC
13 | TRBJ1-1 | - | TRBV18 | - | CASSPGLASEAFF | TGTGCCAGCTCACCAGGGTTGGCGTCTGAAGCTTTCTTT
17 | TRBJ2-1 | TRBD1 | TRBV19 | - | CASSIGLGQGATGEQFF | TGTGCCAGTAGTATTGGGTTAGGACAGGGGGCCACCGGTGAGCAGTTCTTC
15 | TRBJ2-1 | TRBD2 | TRBV2 | - | CASFSGTSGSPEQFF | TGTGCCAGCTTCTCCGGGACTAGCGGGAGTCCTGAGCAGTTCTTC
14 | TRBJ2-1 | - | TRBV7-9 | - | CARKKGGPYNEQFF | TGTGCCAGGAAGAAGGGCGGGCCCTACAATGAGCAGTTCTTC
15 | TRBJ2-1 | TRBD2 | TRBV6-6 | - | CASSYLAVSYNEQFF | TGTGCCAGCAGTTATCTAGCGGTCTCCTACAATGAGCAGTTCTTC
16 | TRBJ2-3 | TRBD2 | TRBV15 | - | CATSKGLAGGADTQYF | TGTGCCACCAGCAAAGGACTAGCGGGAGGAGCAGATACGCAGTATTTT
13 | TRBJ1-1 | - | TRBV3-1/TRBV3-2 | few | CASSQGVATEAFF | TGTGCCAGCAGCCAAGGGGTTGCCACTGAAGCTTTCTTT
16 | TRBJ1-3 | - | TRBV7-2 | - | CASSVIPGGSGNTIYF | TGTGCCAGCAGCGTAATCCCGGGCGGCTCTGGAAACACCATATATTTT
15 | TRBJ1-4 | - | TRBV19 | few | CASSSSPQGRGKLFF | TGTGCCAGTAGCTCCTCGCCACAGGGACGCGGAAAACTGTTTTTT
17 | TRBJ1-4 | - | TRBV19 | - | CASSIGRVLWKTEKLFF | TGTGCCAGTAGTATAGGCAGGGTCTTATGGAAGACTGAAAAACTGTTTTTT
13 | TRBJ1-1 | - | TRBV5-1 | - | CASRQEGYTEAFF | TGCGCCAGCAGACAGGAGGGGTACACTGAAGCTTTCTTT
14 | TRBJ2-3 | TRBD2 | TRBV4-2 | - | CASSQARLADTQYF | TGTGCCAGCAGCCAAGCTCGACTAGCGGATACGCAGTATTTT
11 | TRBJ2-1 | TRBD1 | TRBV20-1 | - | CSARDRDRGFF | TGCAGTGCTCGGGACCGGGACAGGGGGTTCTTC
13 | TRBJ2-1 | - | TRBV19 | - | CASSGHEDREQFF | TGTGCCAGCTCGGGACATGAAGACCGGGAGCAGTTCTTC
18 | TRBJ2-3 | TRBD1 | TRBV5-5 | - | CASSFLQGQGSNGDTQYF | TGTGCCAGCAGCTTCCTACAGGGGCAGGGTTCCAACGGAGATACGCAGTATTTT
16 | TRBJ2-3 | - | TRBV7-9 | - | CASSLSLGVYTDTQYF | TGTGCCAGCAGCCTATCATTGGGGGTCTACACAGATACGCAGTATTTT
16 | TRBJ2-3 | TRBD2 | TRBV7-2 | - | CASSLGTGGFSDTQYF | TGTGCCAGCAGCTTAGGTACGGGAGGTTTCTCGGATACGCAGTATTTT
13 | TRBJ1-2 | - | TRBV11-3 | - | CASSGTEDYGYTF | TGTGCCAGCAGCGGTACAGAGGACTATGGCTACACCTTC
18 | TRBJ1-5 | - | TRBV21-1 | - | CASSKSENDRASNQPQHF | TGTGCCAGCAGCAAAAGTGAAAATGACAGGGCCAGCAATCAGCCCCAGCATTTT
13 | TRBJ2-1 | - | TRBV11-2 | - | CASQGLNRDEQFF | TGTGCCAGTCAGGGTTTGAATCGGGATGAGCAGTTCTTC
15 | TRBJ1-2 | - | TRBV5-6 | - | CASSWVDRPFYGYTF | TGTGCCAGCAGCTGGGTAGACAGACCTTTCTATGGCTACACCTTC
15 | TRBJ1-1 | - | TRBV24-1 | once | CATSDEGAANTEAFF | TGTGCCACCAGTGACGAAGGTGCGGCGAACACTGAAGCTTTCTTT
14 | TRBJ1-2 | - | TRBV5-1 | - | CASSRDQPGFGYTF | TGCGCCAGCAGCCGGGACCAACCGGGGTTTGGCTACACCTTC
14 | TRBJ1-5 | - | TRBV5-6 | - | CASSLLEANQPQHF | TGTGCCAGCAGCTTACTGGAGGCCAATCAGCCCCAGCATTTT
13 | TRBJ1-1 | - | TRBV12-3/TRBV12-4 | - | CASSSGFAREAFF | TGTGCCAGCAGTTCAGGGTTCGCGCGAGAAGCTTTCTTT
16 | TRBJ2-7 | TRBD1 | TRBV30 | few | CAWSAGWGTGATGQYF | TGTGCCTGGAGTGCCGGATGGGGGACAGGAGCTACGGGGCAGTACTTC